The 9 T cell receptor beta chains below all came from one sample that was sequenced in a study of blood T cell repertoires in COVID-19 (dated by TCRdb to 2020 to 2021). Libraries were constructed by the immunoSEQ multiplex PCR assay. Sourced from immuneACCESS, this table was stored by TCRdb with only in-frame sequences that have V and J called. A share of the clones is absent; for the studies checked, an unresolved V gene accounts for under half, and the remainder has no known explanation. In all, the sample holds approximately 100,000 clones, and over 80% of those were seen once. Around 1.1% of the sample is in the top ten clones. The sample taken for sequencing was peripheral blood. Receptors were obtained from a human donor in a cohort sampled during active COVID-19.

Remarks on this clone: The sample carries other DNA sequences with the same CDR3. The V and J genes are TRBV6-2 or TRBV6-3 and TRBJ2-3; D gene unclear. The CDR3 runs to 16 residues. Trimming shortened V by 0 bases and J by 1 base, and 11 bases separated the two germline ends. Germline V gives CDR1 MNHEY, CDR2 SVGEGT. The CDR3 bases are TGTGCCAGCAGTTACTCGAGCCGCGGTGGCACAGATACGCAGTATTTT. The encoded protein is CASSYSSRGGTDTQYF.

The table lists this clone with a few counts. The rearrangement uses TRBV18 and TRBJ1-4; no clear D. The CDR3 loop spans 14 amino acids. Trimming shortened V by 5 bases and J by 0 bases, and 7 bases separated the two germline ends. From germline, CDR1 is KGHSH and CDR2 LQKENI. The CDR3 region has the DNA TGTGCCAGCTCAAGAGGGACAACTAATGAAAAACTGTTTTTT. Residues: CASSRGTTNEKLFF.

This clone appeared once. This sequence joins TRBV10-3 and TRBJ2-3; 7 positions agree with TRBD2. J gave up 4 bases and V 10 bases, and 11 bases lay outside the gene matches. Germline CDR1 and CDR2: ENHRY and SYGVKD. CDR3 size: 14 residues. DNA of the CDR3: TGTGCCACGAACGGTGAAGGGAGGGCAGATACGCAGTATTTT. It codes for CATNGEGRADTQYF.

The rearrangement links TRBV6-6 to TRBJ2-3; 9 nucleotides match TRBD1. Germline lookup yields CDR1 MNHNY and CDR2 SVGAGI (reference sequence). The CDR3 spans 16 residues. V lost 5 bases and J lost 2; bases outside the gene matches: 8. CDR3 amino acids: CASSPTGGEHTDTQYF. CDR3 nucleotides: TGTGCCAGCAGTCCCACAGGGGGCGAACACACAGATACGCAGTATTTT.

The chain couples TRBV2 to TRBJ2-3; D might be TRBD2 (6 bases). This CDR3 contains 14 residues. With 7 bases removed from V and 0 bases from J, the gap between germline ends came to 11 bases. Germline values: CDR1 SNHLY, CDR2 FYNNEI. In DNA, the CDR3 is TGTGCCAGCACCCCGGAGGGTAGCACAGATACGCAGTATTTT. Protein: CASTPEGSTDTQYF.

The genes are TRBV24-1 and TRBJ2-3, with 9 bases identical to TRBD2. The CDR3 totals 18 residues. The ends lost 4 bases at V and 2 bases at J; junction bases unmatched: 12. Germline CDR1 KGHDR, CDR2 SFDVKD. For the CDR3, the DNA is TGTGCCACCAGTGACCTGGGGGCTAGCGGGATTTACACAGATACGCAGTATTTT. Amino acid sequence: CATSDLGASGIYTDTQYF.

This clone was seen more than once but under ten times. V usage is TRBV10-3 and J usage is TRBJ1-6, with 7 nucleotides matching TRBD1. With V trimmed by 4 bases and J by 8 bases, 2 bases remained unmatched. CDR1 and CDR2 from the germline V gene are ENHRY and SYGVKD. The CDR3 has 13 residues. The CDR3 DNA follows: TGTGCCATCAGTGTGGGGACAGATTCACCCCTCCACTTT. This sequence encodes CAISVGTDSPLHF.

The CDR3 region is CASSTLDRGYNQPQHF. CDR3 sequence (DNA): TGTGCCAGTAGTACCCTGGACAGGGGGTACAATCAGCCCCAGCATTTT. The chain employs TRBV19 and TRBJ1-5; TRBD1 matches 10 bases. Germline trimming cut 4 bases from V and 3 bases from J; bases unmatched to any gene: 6. The CDR3 covers 16 residues. The V gene's germline CDR1 is LNHDA and CDR2 SQIVND (reference sequence).

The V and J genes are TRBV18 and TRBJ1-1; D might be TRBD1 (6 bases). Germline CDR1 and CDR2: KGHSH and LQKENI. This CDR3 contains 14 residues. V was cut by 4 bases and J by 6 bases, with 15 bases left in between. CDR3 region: CASSRQAVEPEAFF. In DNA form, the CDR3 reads TGTGCCAGCTCACGACAGGCCGTGGAACCTGAAGCTTTCTTT. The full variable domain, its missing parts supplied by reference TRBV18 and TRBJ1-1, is NAGVMQNPRHLVRRRGQEARLRCSPMKGHSHVYWYRQLPEEGLKFMVYLQKENIIDESGMPKERFSAEFPKEGPSILRIQQVVRGDSAAYFCASSRQAVEPEAFFGQGTRLTVV.